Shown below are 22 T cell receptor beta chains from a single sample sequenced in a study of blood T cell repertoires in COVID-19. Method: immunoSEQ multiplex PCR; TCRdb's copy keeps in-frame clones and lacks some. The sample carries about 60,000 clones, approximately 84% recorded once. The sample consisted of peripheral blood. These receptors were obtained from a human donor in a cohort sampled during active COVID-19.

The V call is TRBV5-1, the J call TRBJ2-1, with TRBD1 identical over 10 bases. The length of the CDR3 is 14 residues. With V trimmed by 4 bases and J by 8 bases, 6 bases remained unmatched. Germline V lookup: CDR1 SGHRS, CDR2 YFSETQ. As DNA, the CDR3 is TGCGCCAGCAGCCGGGACAGGGGTTGGGATGAGCAGTTCTTC. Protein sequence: CASSRDRGWDEQFF.

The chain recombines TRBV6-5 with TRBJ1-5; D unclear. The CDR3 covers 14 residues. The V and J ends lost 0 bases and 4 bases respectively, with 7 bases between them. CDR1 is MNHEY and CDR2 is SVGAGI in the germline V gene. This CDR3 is CASSYSRGNQPQHF. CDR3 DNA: TGTGCCAGCAGTTACTCACGGGGAAATCAGCCCCAGCATTTT.

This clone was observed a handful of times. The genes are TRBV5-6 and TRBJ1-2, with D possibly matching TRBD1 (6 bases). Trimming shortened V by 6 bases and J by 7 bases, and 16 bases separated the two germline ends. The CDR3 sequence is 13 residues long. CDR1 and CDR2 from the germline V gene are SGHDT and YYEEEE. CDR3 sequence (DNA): TGTGCCAGCACTTGGGGGGGCGACTTTGGCTACACCTTC. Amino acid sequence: CASTWGGDFGYTF.

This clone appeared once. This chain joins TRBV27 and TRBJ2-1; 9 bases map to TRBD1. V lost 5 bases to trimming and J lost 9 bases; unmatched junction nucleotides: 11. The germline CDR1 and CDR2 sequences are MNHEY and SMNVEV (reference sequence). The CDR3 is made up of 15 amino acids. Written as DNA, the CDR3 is TGTGCCAGCAGTCCCTACTCGGGACAGGGCCCTGAGCAGTTCTTC. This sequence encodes CASSPYSGQGPEQFF.

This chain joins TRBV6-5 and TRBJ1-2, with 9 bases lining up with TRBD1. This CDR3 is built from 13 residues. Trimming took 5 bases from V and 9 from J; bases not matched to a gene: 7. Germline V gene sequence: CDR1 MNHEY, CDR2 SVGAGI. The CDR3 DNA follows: TGTGCCAGCAGTCCTACGGACAGGGGAAGCTACACCTTC. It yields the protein CASSPTDRGSYTF.

The CDR3 spells CASSPRTSDITGELFF. CDR3 DNA: TGCGCCAGCAGCCCAAGGACTAGCGATATCACCGGGGAGCTGTTTTTT. The V gene is TRBV5-1, the J gene TRBJ2-2; the match to TRBD2 covers 9 bases. With 4 bases clipped from V and 4 bases from J, the junction kept 8 bases outside the gene matches. CDR1 and CDR2 from the germline V gene are SGHRS and YFSETQ. The CDR3 has 16 residues.

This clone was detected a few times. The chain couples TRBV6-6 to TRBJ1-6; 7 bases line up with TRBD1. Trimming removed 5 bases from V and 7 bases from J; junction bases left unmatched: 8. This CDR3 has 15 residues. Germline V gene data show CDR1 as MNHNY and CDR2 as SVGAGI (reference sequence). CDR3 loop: CASSPTGVRNSPLHF. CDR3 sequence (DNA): TGTGCCAGCAGTCCTACAGGGGTCAGGAATTCACCCCTCCACTTT.

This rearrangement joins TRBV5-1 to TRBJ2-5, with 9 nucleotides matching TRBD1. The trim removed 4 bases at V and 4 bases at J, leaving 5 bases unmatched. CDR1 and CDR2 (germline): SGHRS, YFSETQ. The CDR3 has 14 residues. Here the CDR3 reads CASSPLDRGETQYF. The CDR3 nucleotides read TGCGCCAGCAGCCCTCTGGACAGGGGAGAGACCCAGTACTTC. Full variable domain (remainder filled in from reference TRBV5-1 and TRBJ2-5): KAGVTQTPRYLIKTRGQQVTLSCSPISGHRSVSWYQQTPGQGLQFLFEYFSETQRNKGNFPGRFSGRQFSNSRSEMNVSTLELGDSALYLCASSPLDRGETQYFGPGTRLLVL.

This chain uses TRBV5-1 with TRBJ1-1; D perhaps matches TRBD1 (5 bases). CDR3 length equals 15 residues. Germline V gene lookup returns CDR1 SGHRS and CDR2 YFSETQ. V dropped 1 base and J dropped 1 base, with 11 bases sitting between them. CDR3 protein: CASSLWGLENTEAFF. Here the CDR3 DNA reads TGCGCCAGCAGCTTGTGGGGCTTGGAGAACACTGAAGCTTTCTTT.

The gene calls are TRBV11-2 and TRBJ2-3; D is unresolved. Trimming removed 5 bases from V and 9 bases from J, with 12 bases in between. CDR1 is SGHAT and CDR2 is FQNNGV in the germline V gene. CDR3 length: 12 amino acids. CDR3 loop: CASSSPAQTQYF. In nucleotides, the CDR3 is TGTGCCAGCAGCAGCCCGGCACAGACGCAGTATTTT.

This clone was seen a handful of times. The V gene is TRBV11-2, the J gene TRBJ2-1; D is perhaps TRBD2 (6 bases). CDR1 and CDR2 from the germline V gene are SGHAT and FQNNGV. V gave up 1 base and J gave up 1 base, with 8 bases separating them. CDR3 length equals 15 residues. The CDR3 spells CASSLVEGSYNEQFF. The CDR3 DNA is TGTGCCAGCAGCTTAGTGGAGGGATCCTACAATGAGCAGTTCTTC.

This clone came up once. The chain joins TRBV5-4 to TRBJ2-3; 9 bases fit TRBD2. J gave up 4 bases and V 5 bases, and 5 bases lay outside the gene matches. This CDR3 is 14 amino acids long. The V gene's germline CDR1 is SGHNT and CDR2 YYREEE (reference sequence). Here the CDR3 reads CASSLAGVADTQYF. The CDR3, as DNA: TGTGCCAGCAGTTTAGCGGGAGTAGCAGATACGCAGTATTTT.

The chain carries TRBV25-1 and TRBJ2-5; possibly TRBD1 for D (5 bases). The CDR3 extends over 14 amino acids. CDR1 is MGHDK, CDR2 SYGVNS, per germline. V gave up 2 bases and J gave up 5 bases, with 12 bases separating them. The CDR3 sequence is CASSEAGPAETQYF. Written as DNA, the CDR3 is TGTGCCAGCAGTGAAGCAGGGCCGGCCGAGACCCAGTACTTC.

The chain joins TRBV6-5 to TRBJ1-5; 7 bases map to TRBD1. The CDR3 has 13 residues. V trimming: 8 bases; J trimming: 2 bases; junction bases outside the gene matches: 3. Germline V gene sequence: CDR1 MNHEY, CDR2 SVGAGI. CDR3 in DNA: TGTGCCAGCGGGACAGCCCGCAATCAGCCCCAGCATTTT. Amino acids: CASGTARNQPQHF.

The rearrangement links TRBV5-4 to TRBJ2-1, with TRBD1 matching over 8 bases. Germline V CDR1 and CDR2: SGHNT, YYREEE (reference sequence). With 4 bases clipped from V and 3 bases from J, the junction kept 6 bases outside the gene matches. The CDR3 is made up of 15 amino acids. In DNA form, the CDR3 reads TGTGCCAGCAGCGCGTCCGGGACAGGCTACAATGAGCAGTTCTTC. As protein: CASSASGTGYNEQFF. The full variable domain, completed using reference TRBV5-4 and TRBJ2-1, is ETGVTQSPTHLIKTRGQQVTLRCSSQSGHNTVSWYQQALGQGPQFIFQYYREEENGRGNFPPRFSGLQFPNYSSELNVNALELDDSALYLCASSASGTGYNEQFFGPGTRLTVL.

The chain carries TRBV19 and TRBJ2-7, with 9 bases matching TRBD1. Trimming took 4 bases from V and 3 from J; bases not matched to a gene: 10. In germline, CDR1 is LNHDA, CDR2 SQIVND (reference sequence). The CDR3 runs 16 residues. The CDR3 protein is CASSTAGTGFDYEQYF. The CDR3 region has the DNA TGTGCCAGTAGTACCGCCGGGACAGGGTTCGACTACGAGCAGTACTTC.

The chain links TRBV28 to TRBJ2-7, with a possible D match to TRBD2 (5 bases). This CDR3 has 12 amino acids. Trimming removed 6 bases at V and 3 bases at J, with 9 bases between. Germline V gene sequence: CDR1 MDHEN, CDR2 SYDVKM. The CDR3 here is CASRYGNYEQYF. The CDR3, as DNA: TGTGCCAGCAGATACGGGAACTACGAGCAGTACTTC.

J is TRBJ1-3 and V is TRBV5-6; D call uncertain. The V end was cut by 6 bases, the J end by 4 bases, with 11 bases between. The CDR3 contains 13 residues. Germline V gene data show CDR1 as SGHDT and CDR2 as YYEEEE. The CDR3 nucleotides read TGTGCCAGCACTCTGAGGGCAGGAAACACCATATATTTT. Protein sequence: CASTLRAGNTIYF.

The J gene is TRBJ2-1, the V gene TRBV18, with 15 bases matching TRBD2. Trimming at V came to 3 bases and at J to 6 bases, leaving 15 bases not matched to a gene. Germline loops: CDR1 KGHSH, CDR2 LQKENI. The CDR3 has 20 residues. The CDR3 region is CASSPLGTSGRSSWGNEQFF. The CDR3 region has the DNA TGTGCCAGCTCACCTCTCGGGACTAGCGGGAGGTCTTCATGGGGCAATGAGCAGTTCTTC.

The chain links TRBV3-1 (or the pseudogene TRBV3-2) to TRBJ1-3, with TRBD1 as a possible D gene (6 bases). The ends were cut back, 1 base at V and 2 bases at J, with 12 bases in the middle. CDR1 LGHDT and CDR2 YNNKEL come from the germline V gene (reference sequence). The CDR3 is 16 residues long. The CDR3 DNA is TGTGCCAGCAGCCAAGGGACGACAGGAACTGGAAACACCATATATTTT. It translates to CASSQGTTGTGNTIYF.

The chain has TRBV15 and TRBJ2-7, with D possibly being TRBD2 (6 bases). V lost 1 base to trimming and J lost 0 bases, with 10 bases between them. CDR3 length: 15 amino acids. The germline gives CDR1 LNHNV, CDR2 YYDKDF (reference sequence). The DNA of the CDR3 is TGTGCCACCAGCAGAGCGGCTAGCGTCTCCTACGAGCAGTACTTC. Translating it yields CATSRAASVSYEQYF.

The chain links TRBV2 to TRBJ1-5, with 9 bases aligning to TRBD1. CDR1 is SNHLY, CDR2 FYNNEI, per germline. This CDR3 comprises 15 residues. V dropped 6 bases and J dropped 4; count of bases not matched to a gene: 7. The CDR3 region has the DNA TGTGCCAGCAGGCCCGGGACAGGGTATAATCAGCCCCAGCATTTT. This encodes CASRPGTGYNQPQHF.